The 21 T cell receptor beta chains reported below all come from one sample, sequenced in a study of T cells in Graves' hyperthyroidism and ophthalmopathy. The TCR beta CDR3 regions underwent amplification using RNA transcripts as the source. First-round RT-PCR of the TCR CDR3 relied on the HTBI primer set. TCRdb reprocessed the multiplex PCR reads via MiXCR and lists one record per CDR3 protein. This sample carries roughly 380,000 distinct CDR3 sequences, approximately 14% of them seen once, and the ten largest clones take roughly 9.6%. Sequenced sample: blood. The source of these receptors is an older woman with Graves' hyperthyroidism.

The chain has TRBV4-1 and TRBJ2-1; D may be TRBD1 or TRBD2 (5 bases each). CDR1 and CDR2 from the germline V gene are MGHRA and YSYEKL. This CDR3 has 12 amino acids. V was cut by 2 bases and J by 9 bases, with 8 bases left in between. The CDR3 loop is CASSQLGGEQFF. CDR3 coding DNA: TGCGCCAGCAGCCAACTTGGGGGTGAGCAGTTCTTC.

In its sample, this clonotype was seen a few times. A much larger clone differs by one base, so this may be a read error. This chain joins TRBV12-3 or TRBV12-4 and TRBJ2-1, with D perhaps assigned TRBD1 or TRBD2 (6 bases each). This CDR3 is built from 16 residues. The CDR3 here is CAGSSRRGPGLNEQFF. The CDR3 DNA sequence: TGTGCCGGCAGCTCACGACGGGGGCCAGGGCTTAATGAGCAGTTCTTC.

In this sample, this clonotype turned up many times. The chain couples TRBV7-8 to TRBJ1-1; D is uncertain. Trimming stripped 5 bases from V and 0 bases from J, with 13 bases between. Germline V gene data show CDR1 as SGHVS and CDR2 as FQNEAQ. This CDR3 contains 15 residues. CDR3 sequence: CASSQGRVMNTEAFF. CDR3 coding DNA: TGTGCCAGCAGCCAAGGACGGGTCATGAACACTGAAGCTTTCTTT.

This clonotype was found many times. DNA of the CDR3: TGTGCCACCAGCCCGGGCCCTTATGAAAAACTGTTTTTT. Translating gives CATSPGPYEKLFF. The chain joins TRBV15 to TRBJ1-4; no definite D call. V was shortened by 5 bases and J by 6 bases, with 10 bases between the two germline ends. The CDR3 has 13 residues. The germline CDR1 and CDR2 sequences are LNHNV and YYDKDF (reference sequence). The whole variable domain, filled in from reference TRBV15 and TRBJ1-4, reads DAMVIQNPRYQVTQFGKPVTLSCSQTLNHNVMYWYQQKSSQAPKLLFHYYDKDFNNEADTPDNFQSRRPNTSFCFLDIRSPGLGDTAMYLCATSPGPYEKLFFGSGTQLSVL.

In its sample, this clonotype was seen many times. The chain has TRBV19 and TRBJ1-4, with D possibly being TRBD1 (6 bases). The CDR3 is 15 amino acids. The V gene's germline CDR1 is LNHDA and CDR2 SQIVND (reference sequence). Trimming shortened V by 3 bases and J by 3 bases, and 11 bases separated the two germline ends. CDR3 DNA: TGTGCCAGTAGTATCCCCTCAGGGGCTAATGAAAAACTGTTTTTT. Amino acids: CASSIPSGANEKLFF.

In this sample, this clonotype turned up many times. This chain connects TRBV20-1 to TRBJ2-1, with 12 bases identical to TRBD2. CDR3 length: 15 residues. Losses at the gene ends were 0 bases for V and 6 bases for J; bases not matched to a gene: 3. Per germline, CDR1 DFQATT and CDR2 SNEGSKA (reference sequence). The CDR3 region is CSARDLTSGSNEQFF. The CDR3 bases are TGCAGTGCTAGAGATCTGACTAGCGGGAGCAATGAGCAGTTCTTC.

This clonotype was detected only a few times. The rearrangement uses TRBV5-1 and TRBJ2-5; 8 bases fit TRBD2. J lost 2 bases, V lost 0 bases, and 12 bases had no gene match. Germline values: CDR1 SGHRS, CDR2 YFSETQ. This CDR3 is built from 18 residues. CDR3 amino acids: CASSLAASGYVSQETQYF. CDR3 nucleotide sequence: TGCGCCAGCAGCTTGGCCGCTAGCGGGTATGTCTCGCAAGAGACCCAGTACTTC. Complete variable domain (other parts from reference TRBV5-1 and TRBJ2-5): KAGVTQTPRYLIKTRGQQVTLSCSPISGHRSVSWYQQTPGQGLQFLFEYFSETQRNKGNFPGRFSGRQFSNSRSEMNVSTLELGDSALYLCASSLAASGYVSQETQYFGPGTRLLVL.

At least ten counts were recorded for this clonotype. This rearrangement joins TRBV3-1 to TRBJ2-7; D unresolved. From germline, CDR1 is LGHDT and CDR2 YNNKEL (reference sequence). CDR3 size: 13 residues. Trimming took 2 bases from V and 5 from J, leaving 10 bases between them. CDR3 sequence reads: CASSQFLWNEQYF. The DNA of the CDR3 is TGTGCCAGCAGCCAATTCCTGTGGAACGAGCAGTACTTC.

The table lists this clonotype with many counts. V and J are TRBV6-1 and TRBJ2-2, with D perhaps matching TRBD1 or TRBD2 (7 bases each). This CDR3 spans 15 amino acids. V was shortened by 7 bases and J by 5 bases, with 17 bases between the two germline ends. Germline values: CDR1 MNHNS, CDR2 SASEGT. The CDR3 protein is CASKGEGARTGELFF. CDR3 nucleotides: TGTGCCAGCAAAGGGGAGGGGGCGCGTACCGGGGAGCTGTTTTTT.

This clonotype came up many times. The J gene is TRBJ1-5, the V gene TRBV28; D may be TRBD1 (5 bases). V lost 5 bases to trimming and J lost 7 bases, with 12 bases between them. Germline V gives CDR1 MDHEN, CDR2 SYDVKM. CDR3 length equals 13 residues. The CDR3 loop is CASSTPGDQPQHF. The CDR3 DNA sequence: TGTGCCAGCAGTACCCCGGGGGACCAGCCCCAGCATTTT.

This clonotype was detected many times. The chain employs TRBV18 and TRBJ2-7, with D tentatively TRBD2 (5 bases). In germline, CDR1 is KGHSH, CDR2 LQKENI. V was pared by 2 bases and J by 5 bases, with 10 bases between. This CDR3 is 13 amino acids long. This CDR3 is CASSPMSSNEQYF. In nucleotides, the CDR3 is TGTGCCAGCTCACCAATGTCTAGCAACGAGCAGTACTTC.

This chain connects TRBV4-1 to TRBJ2-7; tentative D call: TRBD1 (6 bases). Trimming removed 4 bases from V and 3 bases from J, with 19 bases in between. CDR1 and CDR2 (germline): MGHRA, YSYEKL. The CDR3 is made up of 16 amino acids. The CDR3 here is CASSPGVFGQSYEQYF. The CDR3 DNA is TGCGCCAGCAGCCCAGGGGTCTTCGGACAGAGCTACGAGCAGTACTTC.

This clonotype came up many times. The gene calls are TRBV7-2 and TRBJ2-1; possibly TRBD2 for D (6 bases). Trimming removed 2 bases at V and 7 bases at J, with 18 bases between. The germline V gene has CDR1 SGHTA and CDR2 FQGNSA. This CDR3 spans 16 amino acids. CDR3 in amino acids: CASSLWGGNVGNEQFF. Written as DNA, the CDR3 is TGTGCCAGCAGCTTATGGGGCGGGAACGTCGGAAATGAGCAGTTCTTC.

This clonotype has a count of ten or more. The chain joins TRBV6-1 to TRBJ2-1; tentative D call: TRBD2 (5 bases). This CDR3 has 13 amino acids. Germline values: CDR1 MNHNS, CDR2 SASEGT. Deletions cut 8 bases from V and 10 bases from J, with 18 bases between. CDR3 nucleotides: TGTGCCAGCGTCTTTAAGGCTCGCGGGGAGCAGTTCTTC. It codes for CASVFKARGEQFF.

The gene calls are TRBV12-3 or TRBV12-4 and TRBJ2-3, with TRBD2 matching over 13 bases. The V and J ends lost 5 bases and 9 bases, in that order; junction bases with no gene match: 5. This CDR3 has 14 amino acids. The CDR3 region is CASSDGLAGETQYF. The CDR3 DNA follows: TGTGCCAGCAGTGATGGACTAGCGGGAGAGACGCAGTATTTT.

This clonotype was detected only a few times. V and J are TRBV5-4 and TRBJ1-4; TRBD1 matches at 8 bases. Germline V gene data show CDR1 as SGHNT and CDR2 as YYREEE (reference sequence). The CDR3 spans 15 residues. Trimming cost V 0 bases and J 4 bases; bases outside gene matches: 2. The CDR3 DNA reads as TGTGCCAGCAGCTTGGGGACAGGGTATAATGAAAAACTGTTTTTT. This translates into CASSLGTGYNEKLFF.

This clonotype appeared many times. The V and J genes are TRBV20-1 and TRBJ2-7; the D is unclear. Between the trimmed V and J ends, which lost 1 base and 2 bases, there was a span of 9 bases. The CDR3 spans 13 residues. Germline V gene lookup returns CDR1 DFQATT and CDR2 SNEGSKA (reference sequence). Written as DNA, the CDR3 is TGCAGTGCTAGAGCCCCCGGCACCTACGAGCAGTACTTC. Its translation: CSARAPGTYEQYF.

This clonotype was recorded at least ten times. The chain links TRBV2 to TRBJ2-3, with a possible D match to TRBD1 (5 bases). The CDR3 covers 17 residues. V was pared by 0 bases and J by 0 bases, with 13 bases between. Germline CDR1 is SNHLY and CDR2 is FYNNEI. The CDR3 DNA reads TGTGCCAGCAGTGAAGCGCTTCAGGGATGGAGCACAGATACGCAGTATTTT. It codes for CASSEALQGWSTDTQYF.

This clonotype has at least ten counts. The chain has TRBV28 and TRBJ2-1, with 10 bases lining up with TRBD1. This CDR3 is 15 amino acids long. Germline-derived CDR1 and CDR2 are MDHEN and SYDVKM. J was trimmed by 7 bases and V by 4 bases; bases with no gene match: 7. The CDR3 DNA is TGTGCCAGCAGTTCTTCCGACAGGGGGCTAAATGAGCAGTTCTTC. It encodes CASSSSDRGLNEQFF.

At least ten counts were recorded for this clonotype. The genes are TRBV11-3 and TRBJ2-1; possibly TRBD2 for D (6 bases). The CDR3 is 14 residues long. Germline V gene lookup returns CDR1 SGHNT and CDR2 YENEEA. V dropped 4 bases and J dropped 9 bases, with 16 bases sitting between them. The DNA for the CDR3 is TGTGCCAGCAGCTCGACACGCGGGACGCTTGAGCAGTTCTTC. Translated: CASSSTRGTLEQFF.

This clonotype has at least ten counts. The chain carries TRBV12-3 or TRBV12-4 and TRBJ2-7, with 9 bases lining up with TRBD1. The CDR3 consists of 15 residues. J gave up 3 bases and V 5 bases, and 8 bases lay outside the gene matches. The CDR3 DNA reads TGTGCCAGCAGTCCCCGGGACAGGGCCGTCTACGAGCAGTACTTC. It translates to CASSPRDRAVYEQYF.